This T cell receptor (beta chain) was captured by sequencing in a study of T cells after somatic rescue of genetic block. This CDR3 comprises 11 residues. V lost 1 base, J lost 6 bases, and 6 bases lay in between. Germline V CDR1 and CDR2: GTSNPN, SVGIG (reference sequence). Data came from immunoSEQ multiplex PCR; TCRdb stores just in-frame clones and leaves some out. Of about 15,000 clones listed, approximately 72% were seen once; the top ten hold approximately 15%. This chain connects TRBV30 to TRBJ1-1; D is uncertain. Sequenced sample: peripheral blood mononuclear cells (PBMCs). The clonotype originates from a boy aged 5-17 years. CDR3 nucleotides: TGTGCCTGGAGTGAGTGGGCTGAAGCTTTCTTT. Its protein product is CAWSEWAEAFF.